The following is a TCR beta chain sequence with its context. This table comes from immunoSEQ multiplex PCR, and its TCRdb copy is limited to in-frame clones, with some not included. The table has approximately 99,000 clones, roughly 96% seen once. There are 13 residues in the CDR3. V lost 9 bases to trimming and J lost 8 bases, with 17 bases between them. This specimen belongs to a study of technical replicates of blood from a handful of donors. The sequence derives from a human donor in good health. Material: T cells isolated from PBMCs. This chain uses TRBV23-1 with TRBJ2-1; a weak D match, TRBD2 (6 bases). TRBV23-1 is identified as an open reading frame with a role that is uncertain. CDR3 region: CARPNAGFDEQFF. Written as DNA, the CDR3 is TGCGCCAGACCTAACGCGGGGTTTGATGAGCAGTTCTTC.